What follows are 14 T cell receptor beta chains derived from one specimen sequenced in a study of yellow fever vaccine responses in identical twins. In TCRdb, the RT-PCR reads were re-called with MiXCR into one record per CDR3 protein. The table shows hundreds of distinct CDR3 sequences, with roughly nine tenths occurring only once. This specimen consisted of T cells from blood (PBMCs), unsorted or a sorted subset (not recorded which), obtained before or after yellow fever vaccination (not recorded which). All receptors derive from a female donor who received the yellow fever vaccine.

The chain combines TRBV7-9 with TRBJ2-2; 10 nucleotides line up with TRBD2. The V and J ends lost 2 bases and 3 bases, in that order; junction bases with no gene match: 3. CDR1 SEHNR and CDR2 FQNEAQ come from the germline V gene (reference sequence). The CDR3 length is 16 residues. The chain's CDR3 is CASSLKLAGHTGELFF. The CDR3 DNA is TGTGCCAGCAGCTTAAAACTAGCGGGACACACCGGGGAGCTGTTTTTT.

The gene calls are TRBV12-3 or TRBV12-4 and TRBJ2-2; the D gene is possibly TRBD2 (8 bases). This CDR3 is 17 amino acids long. V lost 7 bases and J 1 base, leaving 19 bases between the germline ends. Here the CDR3 reads CASKYSGTAQNTGELFF. In DNA, the CDR3 is TGTGCCAGCAAATATAGCGGGACAGCCCAGAACACCGGGGAGCTGTTTTTT.

The table lists this clonotype with a count of one. V and J are TRBV28 and TRBJ2-7; D gene unclear. Germline CDR1 and CDR2: MDHEN and SYDVKM. With 1 base removed from V and 0 bases from J, the gap between germline ends came to 10 bases. The CDR3 extends over 15 amino acids. The CDR3 DNA reads TGTGCCAGCAGTTTATATTGGGATTCCTCCTACGAGCAGTACTTC. Translating gives CASSLYWDSSYEQYF.

The chain joins TRBV6-1 to TRBJ1-5; D remains unclear. V lost 6 bases and J lost 3, with 12 bases in between. The CDR3 has 14 amino acids. Germline CDR1 reads MNHNS; CDR2 reads SASEGT. This chain's CDR3 is CASRRDNVNQPQHF. As DNA, the CDR3 is TGTGCCAGCAGGAGAGACAATGTCAATCAGCCCCAGCATTTT.

The chain employs TRBV12-3 or TRBV12-4 and TRBJ1-1, with a tentative D call TRBD1 (6 bases). Trimming shortened V by 6 bases and J by 4 bases, and 15 bases separated the two germline ends. This CDR3 region has 14 residues. The CDR3 loop is CASSRGVGGTEAFF. CDR3 nucleotides: TGTGCCAGCAGCAGAGGGGTAGGGGGCACTGAAGCTTTCTTT.

V and J are TRBV15 and TRBJ2-7; 7 nucleotides line up with TRBD1. The CDR3 covers 17 residues. Germline V lookup: CDR1 LNHNV, CDR2 YYDKDF (reference sequence). Losses at the gene ends were 1 base for V and 7 bases for J; bases not matched to a gene: 16. The CDR3 is CATSRVPWTGLLREQYF. The CDR3, as DNA: TGTGCCACCAGCAGAGTACCCTGGACAGGTCTACTTCGGGAGCAGTACTTC.

The V gene is TRBV5-1, the J gene TRBJ2-2; a possible D gene is TRBD2 (5 bases). V lost 7 bases and J lost 6, with 10 bases in between. Germline CDR1 is SGHRS and CDR2 is YFSETQ. This CDR3 contains 12 residues. CDR3 in DNA: TGCGCCAGCCGAGAGGAGGCCGGGGAGCTGTTTTTT. As protein: CASREEAGELFF.

In its sample, this clonotype was seen once. The V gene is TRBV11-1, the J gene TRBJ2-7; 10 bases match TRBD2. CDR3 size: 15 residues. The ends lost 1 base at V and 4 bases at J; junction bases unmatched: 4. The germline CDR1 and CDR2 sequences are SGHAT and FQDESV (reference sequence). CDR3 amino acids: CASSLELAGYYEQYF. The CDR3 DNA follows: TGTGCCAGCAGCTTAGAACTAGCGGGATATTACGAGCAGTACTTC.

This clonotype was seen once. The chain employs TRBV12-3 or TRBV12-4 and TRBJ1-1; D is unclear. Trimming stripped 7 bases from V and 5 bases from J, with 17 bases between. This CDR3 region has 14 residues. CDR3 in amino acids: CASKGRWGSTEAFF. The CDR3 DNA is TGTGCCAGCAAAGGACGTTGGGGTAGTACTGAAGCTTTCTTT.

This clonotype came up once. CDR3: CASSQEGLAGNTGELFF. CDR3 nucleotides: TGTGCCAGCAGCCAAGAGGGGTTAGCGGGGAACACCGGGGAGCTGTTTTTT. This chain links TRBV3-1 with TRBJ2-2; 7 bases match TRBD2. This CDR3 spans 17 amino acids. The ends lost 0 bases at V and 1 base at J; junction bases unmatched: 5. In germline, CDR1 is LGHDT, CDR2 YNNKEL (reference sequence).

This clonotype was picked up a small number of times. The chain joins TRBV6-1 to TRBJ1-5; D is ambiguous. The ends were cut back, 8 bases at V and 6 bases at J, with 5 bases in the middle. Germline values: CDR1 MNHNS, CDR2 SASEGT. The CDR3 is 10 amino acids. CDR3 region: CASESQPQHF. The CDR3 DNA follows: TGTGCCAGCGAAAGTCAGCCCCAGCATTTT.

The chain is built from TRBV20-1 and TRBJ2-3, with D unresolved. V was cut by 2 bases and J by 4 bases, with 4 bases left in between. Germline V gives CDR1 DFQATT, CDR2 SNEGSKA (reference sequence). The CDR3 sequence is 11 residues long. The DNA of the CDR3 is TGCAGTGCTAGATGGTCAGATACGCAGTATTTT. Amino acid sequence: CSARWSDTQYF.

The chain recombines TRBV12-3 or TRBV12-4 with TRBJ1-4; TRBD1 might be the D (5 bases). The V gene lost 1 base and the J gene lost 3 bases, with 9 bases spanning the gap. This CDR3 has 15 residues. CDR3 nucleotide sequence: TGTGCCAGCAGTTTAGGAGGGGCGTCTAATGAAAAACTGTTTTTT. Translation gives CASSLGGASNEKLFF.

V is TRBV11-3 and J is TRBJ2-1; 11 bases are a match to TRBD2. Per the germline V gene, CDR1 is SGHNT and CDR2 is YENEEA. J gave up 4 bases and V 5 bases, and 4 bases lay outside the gene matches. This CDR3 is 15 amino acids long. CDR3 sequence: CASSTRLAGYNEQFF. CDR3 DNA: TGTGCCAGCAGCACCCGACTAGCGGGATACAATGAGCAGTTCTTC.